This paragraph covers one T cell receptor (beta chain) sequence. In its sample, this clone was seen a few times. Its antigen has not been determined. No per-base quality is available; no much larger clone lies one base away. V was cut back by 0 bases and J by 5 bases, leaving a gap of 7 bases between them. As encoded in the germline V gene, CDR1 is SGHTA while CDR2 is FQGNSA. The CDR3 holds 13 amino acids from the cysteine to the phenylalanine. Solely the CDR3 DNA is kept, with 39 bases framed from the first base. This entry belongs to a study of beta chain features in type 1 diabetes (dated by TCRdb to the late 2010s). About the study as a whole: Mean age, gender distribution, total cell number and subset yield did not differ between patients and healthy donors. Regulatory and stem cell-like memory subsets were obtained from only 8 patients and roughly 8 healthy donors, while naive and central memory subsets were obtained from all 28 donors. In the study, recently diagnosed type 1 diabetes patients and matched healthy donors were compared on the TCRB repertoires of their sorted circulating CD4+ T cell subsets. A total of 90 million to 120 million sorted cells were examined across all samples, and a strong correlation was observed between cell number per subset and RNA yield. The paper's findings and limits, for the study overall: HLA sub-analyses involved small numbers of individuals, so any influence of HLA type on TCRB rearrangement remained unresolved. Naive, central memory and regulatory TCRB repertoires appeared to be more similar among patients than among healthy donors. Shorter templates might be favored by PCR, yet because patient and control samples were amplified and corrected together, any such skew would affect both groups equally. At VDJ recombination sites, type 1 diabetes patients had fewer insertions and more deleted nucleotides, which implies abnormalities in thymic rearrangement. Sequencing cDNA rather than genomic DNA could over-represent highly expressing activated cells, although activation and CD3 levels did not differ between groups. In all four CD4+ subsets, TCRB CDR3 length was moderately but significantly shorter in type 1 diabetes patients.

A single peripheral blood draw of about 120 mL on average was collected from each donor into heparinised tubes. A BD FACSAria II and a panel including CD45RO, CCR7, CD25, CD127, CD95 and CD27 were used to sort naive, central memory, regulatory and stem cell-like memory CD4+ T cells. A purity above 95% was achieved for all sorted populations. PBMCs were separated immediately by Lymphoprep density gradient centrifugation and were stained directly, without being cultured. To minimize batch effects, samples were stained and sorted in pairs, one healthy donor with one patient per experiment. The High Capacity cDNA Reverse Transcription Kit was used to reverse transcribe all of the isolated RNA, meaning that expressed TCRB transcripts were what got sequenced. Deep immunoSEQ sequencing was applied to naive, central memory and regulatory T cell samples, giving an average of around 4 million total reads per sample. Sorted cells were lysed in RLT buffer, and RNA was extracted using DNase-treated RNeasy Micro or Mini kits according to cell number. To prevent cross-contamination, each cell subset was processed individually, whereas patient and healthy donor samples were processed jointly. Using the immunoSEQ multiplex PCR, TCRB sequences were amplified from cDNA into 87-bp fragments spanning the CDR3 region. Sequencing of the amplicons was done on the Illumina HiSeq platform. The original methods were these. Synthetic template baselines were used to correct PCR bias computationally, reads within Hamming distance 2 were collapsed, and singletons that could not be merged were discarded. Reads were aligned to IMGT to assign V, D and J genes, CDR3 length, and insertions or deletions at six rearrangement sites. Within each subset, clonotype counts were normalized to the number of sorted cells before true diversity and Gini coefficients were calculated with the tcR R package. The overlap coefficient, calculated on TCRB nucleotide sequences, was used to measure repertoire sharing. Out-of-frame TCRB sequences from naive cells were analyzed as a proxy for the pre-selection repertoire. This is the immuneACCESS table as TCRdb keeps it, with only in-frame sequences that have V and J called. A part of the clones is gone; compared with another copy, unresolved V genes explain less than half, and the rest is unexplained. V and J calls and clone size come straight from that table; D and trimming were deduced from the DNA. For this sample the table gives a few hundred thousand clones, of which approximately 13% were detected only once. The ten biggest clones cover approximately 0.016% of the sample.

Sequenced input: naive CD4+ T cells from blood. This sample's cell subset or site label indicates: true naive CD4+ T cells. The chain links TRBV7-2 with TRBJ2-5, with no reliable assignment of the D segment. The sequence was collected from a woman aged 18-35 years with type 1 diabetes. The DNA sequence is as follows: TGTGCCAGCAGCTTAGCGTCGTATGAGACCCAGTACTTC. Translated, it reads CASSLASYETQYF. Reference TRBV7-2 and TRBJ2-5 proteins supply the regions before and after the CDR3; the full variable domain is: GAGVSQSPSNKVTEKGKDVELRCDPISGHTALYWYRQSLGQGLEFLIYFQGNSAPDKSGLPSDRFSAERTGGSVSTLTIQRTQQEDSAVYLCASSLASYETQYFGPGTRLLVL.